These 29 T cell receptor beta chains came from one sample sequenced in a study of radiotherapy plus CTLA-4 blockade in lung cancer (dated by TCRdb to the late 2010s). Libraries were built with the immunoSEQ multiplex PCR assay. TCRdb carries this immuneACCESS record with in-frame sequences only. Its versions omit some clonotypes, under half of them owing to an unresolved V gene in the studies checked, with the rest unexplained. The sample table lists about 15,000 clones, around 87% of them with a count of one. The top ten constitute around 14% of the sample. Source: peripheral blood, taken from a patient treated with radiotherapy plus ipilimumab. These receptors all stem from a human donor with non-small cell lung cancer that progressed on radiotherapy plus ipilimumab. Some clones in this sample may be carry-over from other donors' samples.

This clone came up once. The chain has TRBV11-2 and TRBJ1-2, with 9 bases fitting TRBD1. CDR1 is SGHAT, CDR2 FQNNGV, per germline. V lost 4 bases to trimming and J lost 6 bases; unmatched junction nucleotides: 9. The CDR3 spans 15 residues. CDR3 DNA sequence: TGTGCCAGCAGCTCCGCCGGGACAGGGATCCATGGCTACACCTTC. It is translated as CASSSAGTGIHGYTF.

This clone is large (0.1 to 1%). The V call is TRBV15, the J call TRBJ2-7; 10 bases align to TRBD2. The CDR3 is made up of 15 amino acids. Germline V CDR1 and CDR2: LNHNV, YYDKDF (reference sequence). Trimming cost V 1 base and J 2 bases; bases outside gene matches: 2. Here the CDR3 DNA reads TGTGCCACCAGCAGAGGGAGCGGGAGGGCCTACGAGCAGTACTTC. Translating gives CATSRGSGRAYEQYF. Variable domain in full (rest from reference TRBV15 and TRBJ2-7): DAMVIQNPRYQVTQFGKPVTLSCSQTLNHNVMYWYQQKSSQAPKLLFHYYDKDFNNEADTPDNFQSRRPNTSFCFLDIRSPGLGDTAMYLCATSRGSGRAYEQYFGPGTRLTVT.

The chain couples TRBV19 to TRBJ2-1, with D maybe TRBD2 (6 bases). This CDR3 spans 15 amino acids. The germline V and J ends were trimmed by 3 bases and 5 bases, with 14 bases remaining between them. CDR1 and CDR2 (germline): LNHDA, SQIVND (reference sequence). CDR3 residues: CASSIGGPPNNEQFF. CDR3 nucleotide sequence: TGTGCCAGTAGTATTGGAGGGCCGCCCAACAATGAGCAGTTCTTC.

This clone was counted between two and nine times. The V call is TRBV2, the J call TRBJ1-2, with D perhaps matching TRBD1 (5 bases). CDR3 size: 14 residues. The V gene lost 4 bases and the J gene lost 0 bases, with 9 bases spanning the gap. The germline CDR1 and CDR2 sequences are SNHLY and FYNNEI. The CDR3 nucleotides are TGTGCCAGCAGTGTACCAGGGACTAACTATGGCTACACCTTC. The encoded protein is CASSVPGTNYGYTF.

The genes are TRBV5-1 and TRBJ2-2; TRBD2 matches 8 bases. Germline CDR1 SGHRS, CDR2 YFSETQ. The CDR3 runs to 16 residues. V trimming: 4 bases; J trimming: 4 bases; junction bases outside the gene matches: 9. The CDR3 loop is CASSPMGLAGTGELFF. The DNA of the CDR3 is TGCGCCAGCAGCCCGATGGGGCTAGCGGGCACCGGGGAGCTGTTTTTT. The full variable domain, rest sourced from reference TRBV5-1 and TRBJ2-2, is KAGVTQTPRYLIKTRGQQVTLSCSPISGHRSVSWYQQTPGQGLQFLFEYFSETQRNKGNFPGRFSGRQFSNSRSEMNVSTLELGDSALYLCASSPMGLAGTGELFFGEGSRLTVL.

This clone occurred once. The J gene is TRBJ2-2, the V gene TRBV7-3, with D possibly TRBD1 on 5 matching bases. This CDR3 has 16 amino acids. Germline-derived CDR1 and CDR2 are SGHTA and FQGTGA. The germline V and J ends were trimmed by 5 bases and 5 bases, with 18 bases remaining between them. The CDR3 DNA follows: TGTGCCAGCAGCCTTCCCGGACCAGGGCGTACCGGGGAGCTGTTTTTT. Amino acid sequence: CASSLPGPGRTGELFF.

This chain's CDR3 is CASRLEGQGELSNQPQHF. The DNA for the CDR3 is TGTGCAAGTCGCTTAGAGGGACAGGGGGAACTTAGCAATCAGCCCCAGCATTTT. V is TRBV12-2 and J is TRBJ1-5; TRBD1, the D gene given by the table, was not confirmed from the DNA. TRBV12-2 is tagged as a pseudogene. This CDR3 is built from 18 residues.

CDR3 amino acids: CASSVGLGNEQFF. The CDR3 DNA follows: TGTGCCAGCAGCGTCGGACTGGGCAATGAGCAGTTCTTC. The V and J genes are TRBV9 and TRBJ2-1; D might be TRBD2 (5 bases). This CDR3 comprises 13 residues. Germline values: CDR1 SGDLS, CDR2 YYNGEE. Trimming took off 2 bases at V and 6 bases at J, with 9 bases between the two ends.

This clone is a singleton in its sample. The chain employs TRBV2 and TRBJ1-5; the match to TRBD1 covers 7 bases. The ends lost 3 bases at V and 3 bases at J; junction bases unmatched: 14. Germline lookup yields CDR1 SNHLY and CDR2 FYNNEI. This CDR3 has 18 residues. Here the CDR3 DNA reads TGTGCCAGCAGTGATCGCCGCCGGGACAGAGTTAACAATCAGCCCCAGCATTTT. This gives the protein CASSDRRRDRVNNQPQHF.

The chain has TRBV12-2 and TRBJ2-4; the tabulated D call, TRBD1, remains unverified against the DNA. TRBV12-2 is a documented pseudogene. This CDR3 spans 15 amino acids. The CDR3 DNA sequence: TGTGCAAGTCGTCCCCGACAGGGGCGGCAAAACATTCAGTACTTC. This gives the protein CASRPRQGRQNIQYF.

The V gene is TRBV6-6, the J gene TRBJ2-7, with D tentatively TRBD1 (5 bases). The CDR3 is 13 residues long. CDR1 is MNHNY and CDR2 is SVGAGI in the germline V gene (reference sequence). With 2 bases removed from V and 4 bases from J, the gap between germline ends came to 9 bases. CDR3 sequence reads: CASSYGANYEQYF. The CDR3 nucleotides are TGTGCCAGCAGTTACGGGGCCAATTACGAGCAGTACTTC.

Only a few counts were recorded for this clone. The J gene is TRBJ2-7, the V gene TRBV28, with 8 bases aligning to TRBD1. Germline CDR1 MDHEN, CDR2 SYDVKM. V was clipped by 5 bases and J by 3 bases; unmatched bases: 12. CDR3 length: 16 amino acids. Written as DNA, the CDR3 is TGTGCCAGCAGTCCCGTCGGTACAGGGGGTAACTACGAGCAGTACTTC. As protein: CASSPVGTGGNYEQYF.

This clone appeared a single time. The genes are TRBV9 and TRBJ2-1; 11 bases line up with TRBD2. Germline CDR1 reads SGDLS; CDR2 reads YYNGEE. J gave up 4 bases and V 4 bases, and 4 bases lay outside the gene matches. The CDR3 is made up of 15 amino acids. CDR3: CASSPTSGTYNEQFF. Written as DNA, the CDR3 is TGTGCCAGCAGCCCGACTAGCGGGACTTACAATGAGCAGTTCTTC. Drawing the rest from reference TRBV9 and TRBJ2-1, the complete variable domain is DSGVTQTPKHLITATGQRVTLRCSPRSGDLSVYWYQQSLDQGLQFLIQYYNGEERAKGNILERFSAQQFPDLHSELNLSSLELGDSALYFCASSPTSGTYNEQFFGPGTRLTVL.

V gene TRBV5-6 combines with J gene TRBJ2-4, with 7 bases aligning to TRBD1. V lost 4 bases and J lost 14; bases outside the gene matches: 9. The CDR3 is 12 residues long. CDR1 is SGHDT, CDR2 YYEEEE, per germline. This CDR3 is CASSNGQVLEYF. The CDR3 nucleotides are TGTGCCAGCAGCAACGGACAGGTGTTAGAGTACTTC.

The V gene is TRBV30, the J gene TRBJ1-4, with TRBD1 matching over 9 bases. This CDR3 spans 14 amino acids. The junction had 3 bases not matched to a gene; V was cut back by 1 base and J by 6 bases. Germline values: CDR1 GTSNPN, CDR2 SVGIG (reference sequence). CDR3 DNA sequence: TGTGCCTGGAGTGATAGGACAGGGGATGAAAAACTGTTTTTT. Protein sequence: CAWSDRTGDEKLFF. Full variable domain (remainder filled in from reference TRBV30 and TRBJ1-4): SQTIHQWPATLVQPVGSPLSLECTVEGTSNPNLYWYRQAAGRGLQLLFYSVGIGQISSEVPQNLSASRPQDRQFILSSKKLLLSDSGFYLCAWSDRTGDEKLFFGSGTQLSVL.

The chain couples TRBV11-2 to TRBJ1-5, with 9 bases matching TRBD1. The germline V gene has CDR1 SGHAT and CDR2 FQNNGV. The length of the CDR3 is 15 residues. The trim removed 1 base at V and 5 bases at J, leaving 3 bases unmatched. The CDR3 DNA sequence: TGTGCCAGCAGCTTAGGAGGGACAGGGTATCAGCCCCAGCATTTT. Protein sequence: CASSLGGTGYQPQHF. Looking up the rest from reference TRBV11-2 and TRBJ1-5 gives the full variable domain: EAGVAQSPRYKIIEKRQSVAFWCNPISGHATLYWYQQILGQGPKLLIQFQNNGVVDDSQLPKDRFSAERLKGVDSTLKIQPAKLEDSAVYLCASSLGGTGYQPQHFGDGTRLSIL.

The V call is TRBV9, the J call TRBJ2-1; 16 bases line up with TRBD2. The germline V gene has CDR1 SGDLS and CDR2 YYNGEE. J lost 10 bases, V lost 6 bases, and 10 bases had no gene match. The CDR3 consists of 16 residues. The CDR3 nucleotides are TGTGCCAGCACCTTGGGACTAGCGGGGGGGACAATGGAGCAGTTCTTC. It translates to CASTLGLAGGTMEQFF.

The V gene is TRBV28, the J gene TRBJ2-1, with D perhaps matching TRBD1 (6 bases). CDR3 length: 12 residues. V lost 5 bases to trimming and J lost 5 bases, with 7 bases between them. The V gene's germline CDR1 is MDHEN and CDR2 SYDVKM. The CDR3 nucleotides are TGTGCCAGCAGTGGGACAAACAATGAGCAGTTCTTC. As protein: CASSGTNNEQFF.

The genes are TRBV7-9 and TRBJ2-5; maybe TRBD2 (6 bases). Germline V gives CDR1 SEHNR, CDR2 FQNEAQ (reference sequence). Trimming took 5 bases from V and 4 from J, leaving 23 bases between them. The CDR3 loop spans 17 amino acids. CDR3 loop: CASSPGGAGGYRETQYF. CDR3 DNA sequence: TGTGCCAGCAGCCCCGGGGGAGCGGGCGGCTACAGAGAGACCCAGTACTTC.

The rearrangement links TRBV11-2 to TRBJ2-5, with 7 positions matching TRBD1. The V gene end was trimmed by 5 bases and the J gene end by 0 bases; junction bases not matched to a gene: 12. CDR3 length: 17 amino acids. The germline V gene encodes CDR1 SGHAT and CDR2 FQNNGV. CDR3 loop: CASSPHPGTEYQETQYF. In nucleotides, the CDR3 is TGTGCCAGCAGCCCTCATCCCGGGACAGAGTACCAAGAGACCCAGTACTTC.

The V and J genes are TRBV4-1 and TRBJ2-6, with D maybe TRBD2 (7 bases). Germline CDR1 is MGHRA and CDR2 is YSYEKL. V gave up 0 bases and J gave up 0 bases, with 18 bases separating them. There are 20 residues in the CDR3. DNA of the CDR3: TGCGCCAGCAGCCAAGATCGGGGGGCCCTAGTCCTCTCTGGGGCCAACGTCCTGACTTTC. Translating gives CASSQDRGALVLSGANVLTF.

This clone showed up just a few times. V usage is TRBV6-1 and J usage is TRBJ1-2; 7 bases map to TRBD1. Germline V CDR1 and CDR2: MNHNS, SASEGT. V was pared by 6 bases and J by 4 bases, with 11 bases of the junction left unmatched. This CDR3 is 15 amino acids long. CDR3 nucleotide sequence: TGTGCCAGCAGGTATACGACAGGGAGGATCTATGGCTACACCTTC. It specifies CASRYTTGRIYGYTF.

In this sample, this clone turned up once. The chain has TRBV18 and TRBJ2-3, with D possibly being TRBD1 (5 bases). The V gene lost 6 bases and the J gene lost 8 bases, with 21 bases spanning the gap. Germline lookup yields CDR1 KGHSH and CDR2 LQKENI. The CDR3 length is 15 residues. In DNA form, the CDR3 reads TGTGCCAGCTCTCGAGAATCACAGGTCGCTGGTACGCAGTATTTT. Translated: CASSRESQVAGTQYF.

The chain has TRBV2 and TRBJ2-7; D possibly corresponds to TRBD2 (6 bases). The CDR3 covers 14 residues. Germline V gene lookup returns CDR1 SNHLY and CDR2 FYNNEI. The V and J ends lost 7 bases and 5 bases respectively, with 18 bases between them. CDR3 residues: CASTLRAGNNEQYF. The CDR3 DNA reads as TGTGCCAGCACTCTAAGGGCGGGGAACAACGAGCAGTACTTC. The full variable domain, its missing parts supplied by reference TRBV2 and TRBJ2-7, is EPEVTQTPSHQVTQMGQEVILRCVPISNHLYFYWYRQILGQKVEFLVSFYNNEISEKSEIFDDQFSVERPDGSNFTLKIRSTKLEDSAMYFCASTLRAGNNEQYFGPGTRLTVT.

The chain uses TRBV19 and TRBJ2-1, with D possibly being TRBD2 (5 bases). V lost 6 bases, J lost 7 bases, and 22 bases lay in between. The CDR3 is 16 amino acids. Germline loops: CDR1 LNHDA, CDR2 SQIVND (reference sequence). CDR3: CASSNPGQVRRNEQFF. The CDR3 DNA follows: TGTGCCAGTAGCAACCCCGGGCAGGTACGGAGGAATGAGCAGTTCTTC.

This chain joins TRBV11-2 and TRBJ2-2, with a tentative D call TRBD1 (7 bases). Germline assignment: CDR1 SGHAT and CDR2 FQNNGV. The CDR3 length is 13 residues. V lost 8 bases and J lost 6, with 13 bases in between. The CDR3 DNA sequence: TGTGCCAGCTCTGGAGGGGGCCCCGGGGAGCTGTTTTTT. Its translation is CASSGGGPGELFF.

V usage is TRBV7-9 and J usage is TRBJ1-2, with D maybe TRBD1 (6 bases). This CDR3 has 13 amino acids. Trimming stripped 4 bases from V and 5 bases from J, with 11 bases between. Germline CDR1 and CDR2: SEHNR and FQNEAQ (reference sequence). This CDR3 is CASSSRQEYGYTF. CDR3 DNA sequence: TGTGCCAGCAGCTCCCGACAGGAATATGGCTACACCTTC.

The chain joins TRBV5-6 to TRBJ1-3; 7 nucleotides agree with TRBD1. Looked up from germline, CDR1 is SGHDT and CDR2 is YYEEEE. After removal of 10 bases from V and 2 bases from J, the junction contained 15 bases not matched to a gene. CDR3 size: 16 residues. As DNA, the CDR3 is TGTGCCGGCTCTACCGCGACAGGGAAGACTGGAAACACCATATATTTT. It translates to CAGSTATGKTGNTIYF.

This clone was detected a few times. CDR3 DNA sequence: TGCGCCAGCAGCCAAATAATAGAGAGTTACGAGCAGTACTTC. This codes for CASSQIIESYEQYF. The rearrangement links TRBV4-1 to TRBJ2-7; D uncertain. V gave up 2 bases and J gave up 4 bases, with 12 bases separating them. This CDR3 contains 14 residues. Germline lookup yields CDR1 MGHRA and CDR2 YSYEKL.